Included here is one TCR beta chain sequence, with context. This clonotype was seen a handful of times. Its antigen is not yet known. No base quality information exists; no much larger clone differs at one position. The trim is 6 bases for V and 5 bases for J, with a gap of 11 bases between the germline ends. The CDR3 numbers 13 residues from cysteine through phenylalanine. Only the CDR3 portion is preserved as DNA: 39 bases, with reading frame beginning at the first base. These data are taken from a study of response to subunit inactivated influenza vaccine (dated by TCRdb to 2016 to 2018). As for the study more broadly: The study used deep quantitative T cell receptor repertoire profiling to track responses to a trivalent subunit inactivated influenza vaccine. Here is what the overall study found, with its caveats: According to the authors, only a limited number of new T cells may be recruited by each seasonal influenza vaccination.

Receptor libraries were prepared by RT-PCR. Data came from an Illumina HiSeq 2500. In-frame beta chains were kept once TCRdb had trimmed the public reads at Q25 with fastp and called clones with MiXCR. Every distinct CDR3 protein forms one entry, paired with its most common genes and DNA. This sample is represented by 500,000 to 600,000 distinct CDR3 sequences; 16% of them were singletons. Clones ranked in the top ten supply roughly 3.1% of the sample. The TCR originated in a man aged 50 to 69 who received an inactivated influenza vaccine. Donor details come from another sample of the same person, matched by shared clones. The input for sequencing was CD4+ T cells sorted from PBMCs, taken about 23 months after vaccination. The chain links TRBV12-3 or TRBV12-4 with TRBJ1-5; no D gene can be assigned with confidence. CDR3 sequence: CASRGSGDQPQHF. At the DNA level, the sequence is TGTGCCAGCAGGGGGTCTGGGGATCAGCCCCAGCATTTT.